What follows are 2 T cell receptor beta chains derived from one specimen sequenced in a study of beta chain features in type 1 diabetes. These TCRs are of unknown antigen specificity. The study's findings and limits: TCRB CDR3s were moderately but significantly shorter in Type 1 diabetes patients in all four CD4+ subsets.

Every isolated RNA sample was fully reverse transcribed, so sequencing captured expressed TCRB transcripts. TCRdb's copy holds only in-frame clones and misses some; the assay was immunoSEQ multiplex PCR. The data contain more than 100,000 clones, approximately 9% of them singletons. The sample comprised central memory CD4+ T cells from blood. These receptors were taken from a man younger than 45 with type 1 diabetes.

This chain links TRBV5-1 with TRBJ2-7, with D possibly TRBD1 on 6 matching bases. V gave up 5 bases and J gave up 7 bases, with 13 bases separating them. Looked up from germline, CDR1 is SGHRS and CDR2 is YFSETQ. This CDR3 spans 12 amino acids. CDR3 nucleotide sequence: TGCGCCAGCAGAGGTGAGGGGGTGGAGCAGTACTTC. It encodes CASRGEGVEQYF.

V and J are TRBV2 and TRBJ2-7; 10 positions match TRBD1. Trimming removed 0 bases from V and 4 bases from J; junction bases left unmatched: 3. CDR1 and CDR2 (germline): SNHLY, FYNNEI. The CDR3 is 15 residues long. The CDR3 reads CASSEAGQGFYEQYF. The DNA of the CDR3 is TGTGCCAGCAGTGAAGCGGGACAGGGGTTTTACGAGCAGTACTTC.